This T cell receptor beta chain is from a study of Ad26.COV2.S vaccination and SARS-CoV-2 variants. Whole-study context: Within the COV1001 Ad26.COV2.S trial arm, the donor was enrolled. Study results and limitations: Vaccinees and placebo recipients showed similar non-spike TCR breadth.

Treatment indicated: approximately 18 received Ad26.COV2.S at low or high dose, single or two shots; about five received placebo; per-sample allocation not given. Samples came from day 63 after the first vaccine or placebo injection. The individual, an adult aged 18-55 years, was a donor in Boston. In the vaccine, an Ad26 vector expressed the SARS-CoV-2 spike of the Wuhan strain. In regard to this clone: Its antigen is unknown.

The CDR3 has 16 amino acids. Germline V CDR1 and CDR2: SQVTM, ANQGSEA. V lost 1 base and J lost 9; bases outside the gene matches: 8. Clones were sequenced by immunoSEQ multiplex PCR, and TCRdb holds only the in-frame ones, with some missing. The profile shows about 460,000 clones, roughly nine tenths of them singletons. This chain connects TRBV29-1 to TRBJ2-1; TRBD2 agrees at 14 bases. The sample in question was peripheral blood, obtained in a trial of Ad26.COV2.S vaccine versus placebo. The TCR comes from a person between 18 and 65 years old who received the Ad26.COV2.S COVID-19 vaccine or a placebo. This CDR3 is CSVEGRLAGGGFEQFF. The CDR3 DNA sequence: TGCAGCGTTGAAGGTCGACTAGCGGGAGGGGGCTTTGAGCAGTTCTTC.